The source of this TCR beta chain is a study of cytomegalovirus exposure and HLA in healthy donors. Findings and caveats of the study: Researchers catalogued about 150 TCR beta chains as cytomegalovirus-associated. The majority of TCR sequences were rare, yet some public TCRs appeared in many donors.

Data came from immunoSEQ multiplex PCR; TCRdb stores just in-frame clones and leaves some out. The sample carries fewer than 60,000 clones, about 88% recorded once. A note on this clone: No antigen is known for it.

The germline V gene encodes CDR1 MDHEN and CDR2 SYDVKM. The CDR3 spans 12 residues. Trimming cost V 6 bases and J 0 bases, with 5 bases left between them. This TCR was sampled from a woman aged 18-29 years in good health and CMV-seronegative. Specimen: PBMCs. The chain employs TRBV28 and TRBJ1-2; D ambiguous. This chain's CDR3 is CASRLANYGYTF. CDR3 nucleotide sequence: TGTGCCAGCAGACTGGCTAACTATGGCTACACCTTC.